This entry features one T cell receptor (beta chain) sequence. This sample is drawn from a study of chemoradiotherapy in HPV16-positive cancers. Over chemoradiotherapy, repertoires were sampled more than once. CDR1 is SGHVS, CDR2 FNYEAQ, per germline. The CDR3 covers 18 residues. V was cut by 5 bases and J by 2 bases, with 23 bases left in between. Clones were sequenced by immunoSEQ multiplex PCR, and TCRdb holds only the in-frame ones, with some missing. The sample records around 8,000 clones, 65% to 80% being singletons. The chain carries TRBV7-6 and TRBJ2-3; D may be TRBD2 (6 bases). This receptor was identified in a human donor with HPV-associated anogenital cancer. Sample acquisition took place from a patient who underwent chemoradiotherapy. Written as DNA, the CDR3 is TGTGCCAGCAGCCAGAAGGATACCGCACTAGCTTTCACAGATACGCAGTATTTT. Translation gives CASSQKDTALAFTDTQYF.